What follows are 27 T cell receptor beta chains derived from one specimen sequenced in a study of blood T cell repertoires in COVID-19. TCRdb's copy holds only in-frame clones and misses some; the assay was immunoSEQ multiplex PCR. This table holds 250,000 to 350,000 clones, 75% to 90% found once. Sequencing was done on a sample of peripheral blood. The receptors stem from a woman in her 50s who had recovered from COVID-19.

The CDR3 is CASTGDWGYEQYF. Written as DNA, the CDR3 is TGTGCCAGCACGGGGGACTGGGGCTACGAGCAGTACTTC. This rearrangement joins TRBV5-5 to TRBJ2-7, with D possibly being TRBD2 (6 bases). V lost 6 bases to trimming and J lost 3 bases, with 13 bases between them. The CDR3 extends over 13 amino acids. From germline, CDR1 is SGHKS and CDR2 YYEKEE (reference sequence).

The chain uses TRBV7-6 and TRBJ2-2; TRBD2 might be the D (6 bases). The CDR3 contains 16 residues. Trimming left V 4 bases short and J 1 base short, with 13 bases between. Germline CDR1 and CDR2: SGHVS and FNYEAQ. The CDR3 reads CASSSLPGENTGELFF. The CDR3 DNA reads as TGTGCCAGCAGCTCCCTACCGGGGGAGAACACCGGGGAGCTGTTTTTT.

This chain uses TRBV7-9 with TRBJ2-5; D may be TRBD2 (6 bases). Germline CDR1 is SEHNR and CDR2 is FQNEAQ (reference sequence). Trimming cost V 6 bases and J 2 bases, with 13 bases left between them. The CDR3 runs to 14 residues. The CDR3 nucleotides read TGTGCCAGCAGTCCTAGCGTCTTACAAGAGACCCAGTACTTC. It is translated as CASSPSVLQETQYF.

The chain couples TRBV21-1 to TRBJ2-1; no DNA check was done on the table's D call, TRBD2. TRBV21-1 corresponds to a pseudogene. The CDR3 contains 19 residues. The CDR3 region has the DNA TGTGCCAGCAGCAAAAAGTGGGGACTAGCGGGGAAAACCTACAATGAGCAGTTCTTC. This translates into CASSKKWGLAGKTYNEQFF.

This clone was detected once. The rearrangement joins TRBV10-2 to TRBJ1-2; perhaps TRBD1 as D (6 bases). The CDR3 loop spans 17 amino acids. V was trimmed by 8 bases and J by 8 bases, leaving 30 bases between them. CDR1 WSHSY and CDR2 SAAADI come from the germline V gene. This CDR3 is CASQNKLTGGTGNGYTF. The CDR3 DNA follows: TGCGCCAGCCAAAACAAACTGACCGGAGGAACAGGGAACGGCTACACCTTC.

The CDR3, as DNA: TGTGCCAGCAGCTCCTTAGCGGGAGGGCCCAAAAACATTCAGTACTTC. Its protein product is CASSSLAGGPKNIQYF. This sequence joins TRBV13 and TRBJ2-4, with 11 bases fitting TRBD2. Trimming took 4 bases from V and 2 from J; bases not matched to a gene: 4. The CDR3 is 16 amino acids. In germline, CDR1 is PRHDT, CDR2 FYEKMQ (reference sequence).

The rearrangement joins TRBV7-3 to TRBJ2-3, with no clear D. V was clipped by 1 base and J by 4 bases, with 3 bases between them. The germline V gene encodes CDR1 SGHTA and CDR2 FQGTGA. The CDR3 is made up of 12 amino acids. The CDR3 loop is CASSLRPDTQYF. The CDR3 DNA follows: TGTGCCAGCAGCTTAAGGCCAGATACGCAGTATTTT.

Only a few counts were recorded for this clone. V gene TRBV29-1 combines with J gene TRBJ1-2; 10 nucleotides line up with TRBD1. CDR1 and CDR2 from the germline V gene are SQVTM and ANQGSEA. The CDR3 covers 13 residues. Trimming cost V 3 bases and J 4 bases; bases outside gene matches: 2. The CDR3 reads CSVEDRGVYGYTF. The DNA of the CDR3 is TGCAGCGTTGAGGACAGGGGGGTCTATGGCTACACCTTC. The variable domain in full, with the rest retrieved from reference TRBV29-1 and TRBJ1-2, is SAVISQKPSRDICQRGTSLTIQCQVDSQVTMMFWYRQQPGQSLTLIATANQGSEATYESGFVIDKFPISRPNLTFSTLTVSNMSPEDSSIYLCSVEDRGVYGYTFGSGTRLTVV.

J is TRBJ2-1 and V is TRBV10-3, with D perhaps matching TRBD2 (5 bases). CDR1 and CDR2 from the germline V gene are ENHRY and SYGVKD. The CDR3 totals 17 residues. V lost 1 base, J lost 5 bases, and 18 bases lay in between. The CDR3 DNA sequence: TGTGCCATCAGTGAGTTCCGTGGCGGGCTGGGCGACAATGAGCAGTTCTTC. Translating gives CAISEFRGGLGDNEQFF.

The rearrangement links TRBV16 to TRBJ2-4; TRBD2 is a possible D gene (6 bases). This CDR3 comprises 16 residues. The V and J ends lost 3 bases and 1 base respectively, with 13 bases between them. The germline V gene encodes CDR1 KGHSY and CDR2 FQNENV. The CDR3 DNA follows: TGTGCCAGCAGCCACACGGGGAGGACGGCCAAAAACATTCAGTACTTC. It codes for CASSHTGRTAKNIQYF.

This clone has a single count. The chain carries TRBV19 and TRBJ1-1; D may be TRBD1 (6 bases). V was trimmed by 3 bases and J by 1 base, leaving 9 bases between them. CDR3 length: 14 residues. Germline V CDR1 and CDR2: LNHDA, SQIVND (reference sequence). The CDR3 protein is CASSINRANTEAFF. The CDR3 region has the DNA TGTGCCAGTAGTATTAACAGGGCGAACACTGAAGCTTTCTTT.

The CDR3 nucleotides are TGTGCCAGCAGCCTCAGGGACAGGACCCTCTCTGAAGCTTTCTTT. As protein: CASSLRDRTLSEAFF. The genes are TRBV9 and TRBJ1-1; the match to TRBD1 covers 8 bases. Per germline, CDR1 SGDLS and CDR2 YYNGEE. V shed 4 bases and J 6 bases; nucleotides not matched to a gene: 11. CDR3 length equals 15 residues.

V usage is TRBV7-9 and J usage is TRBJ1-1; 8 bases agree with TRBD1. The CDR3 extends over 17 amino acids. V lost 5 bases and J lost 3; bases outside the gene matches: 14. The germline V gene encodes CDR1 SEHNR and CDR2 FQNEAQ (reference sequence). The CDR3 sequence is CASSPYGQGNRDTEAFF. The CDR3 DNA is TGTGCCAGCAGCCCCTATGGACAGGGTAATAGGGACACTGAAGCTTTCTTT.

In DNA form, the CDR3 reads TGTGCCAGCAGCCGACAGGGGGGTGAGCAGTACTTC. As protein: CASSRQGGEQYF. This chain uses TRBV9 with TRBJ2-7; 9 bases are a match to TRBD1. Germline V gives CDR1 SGDLS, CDR2 YYNGEE. The J segment lost 7 bases and the V segment lost 4 bases, leaving 3 bases of the junction unmatched. The CDR3 is 12 residues long.

The gene calls are TRBV9 and TRBJ1-4; D is uncertain. The CDR3 length is 11 residues. Germline CDR1 is SGDLS and CDR2 is YYNGEE. V lost 3 bases to trimming and J lost 8 bases, with 5 bases between them. For the CDR3, the DNA is TGTGCCAGCAGCGGAGGGGAAAAACTGTTTTTT. It is translated as CASSGGEKLFF.

The chain uses TRBV10-3 and TRBJ1-3, with TRBD1 as a possible D gene (5 bases). Trimming pared 2 bases from V and 4 bases from J, leaving 12 bases between. In germline, CDR1 is ENHRY, CDR2 SYGVKD. CDR3 length: 15 amino acids. The CDR3 reads CAISEAGGIGNTIYF. CDR3 bases: TGTGCCATCAGTGAGGCCGGGGGGATAGGAAACACCATATATTTT.

This clone was counted a few times. This chain uses TRBV7-9 with TRBJ2-2, with no clear D. The V gene lost 5 bases and the J gene lost 6 bases, with 13 bases spanning the gap. Germline-derived CDR1 and CDR2 are SEHNR and FQNEAQ (reference sequence). The length of the CDR3 is 14 residues. The CDR3 protein is CASSPARIPGELFF. CDR3 coding DNA: TGTGCCAGCAGCCCGGCCAGGATCCCCGGGGAGCTGTTTTTT.

The chain carries TRBV6-2 or TRBV6-3 and TRBJ1-5; no firm D call. CDR3 length equals 15 residues. The V end was cut by 2 bases, the J end by 4 bases, with 12 bases between. The germline gives CDR1 MNHEY, CDR2 SVGEGT. CDR3 in amino acids: CASSYPMGHNQPQHF. The CDR3 DNA sequence: TGTGCCAGCAGTTACCCGATGGGCCATAATCAGCCCCAGCATTTT.

The chain combines TRBV3-1 (or the pseudogene TRBV3-2) with TRBJ1-1; D call uncertain. This CDR3 comprises 13 residues. Trimming removed 7 bases from V and 3 bases from J, with 12 bases in between. The germline V gene encodes CDR1 LGHDT and CDR2 YNNKEL (reference sequence). CDR3 in DNA: TGTGCCAGCACTCATTCTCAGTACACTGAAGCTTTCTTT. It yields the protein CASTHSQYTEAFF.

This rearrangement joins TRBV10-1 to TRBJ1-5, with D perhaps TRBD1 (6 bases). Trimming shortened V by 2 bases and J by 0 bases, and 11 bases separated the two germline ends. Germline-derived CDR1 and CDR2 are WNHNN and SYGVQD (reference sequence). The CDR3 loop spans 16 amino acids. The DNA of the CDR3 is TGCGCCAGCAGTGAGGGGACACAAGATAGCAATCAGCCCCAGCATTTT. Its translation is CASSEGTQDSNQPQHF.

CDR3 residues: CASSLGDSTYGYTF. The DNA of the CDR3 is TGTGCCAGCAGCTTAGGGGACAGCACCTATGGCTACACCTTC. This chain uses TRBV11-2 with TRBJ1-2; 7 nucleotides match TRBD1. The CDR3 is made up of 14 amino acids. CDR1 and CDR2 (germline): SGHAT, FQNNGV. With V trimmed by 1 base and J by 4 bases, 3 bases remained unmatched. Using reference TRBV11-2 and TRBJ1-2 for the parts outside the CDR3, the full variable domain is EAGVAQSPRYKIIEKRQSVAFWCNPISGHATLYWYQQILGQGPKLLIQFQNNGVVDDSQLPKDRFSAERLKGVDSTLKIQPAKLEDSAVYLCASSLGDSTYGYTFGSGTRLTVV.

This sequence joins TRBV29-1 and TRBJ2-7; 8 positions agree with TRBD1. Per the germline V gene, CDR1 is SQVTM and CDR2 is ANQGSEA. V trimming: 4 bases; J trimming: 5 bases; junction bases outside the gene matches: 7. There are 13 residues in the CDR3. The CDR3 nucleotides read TGCAGCGTTGTCCAGGGGGCGGTCGACGAGCAGTACTTC. It codes for CSVVQGAVDEQYF.

The chain joins TRBV5-4 to TRBJ1-4, with a possible D match to TRBD1 (5 bases). V lost 0 bases and J lost 4, with 7 bases in between. The CDR3 has 14 residues. Per the germline V gene, CDR1 is SGHNT and CDR2 is YYREEE (reference sequence). The CDR3 DNA follows: TGTGCCAGCAGCTTGGGGACAAGTAATGAAAAACTGTTTTTT. Its translation is CASSLGTSNEKLFF.

The chain carries TRBV11-2 and TRBJ1-4; D gene uncertain. V was pared by 7 bases and J by 5 bases, with 17 bases between. The CDR3 is made up of 15 amino acids. Per the germline V gene, CDR1 is SGHAT and CDR2 is FQNNGV. The chain's CDR3 is CASTRSRRSNEKLFF. CDR3 bases: TGTGCCAGCACCAGATCCCGTCGATCGAATGAAAAACTGTTTTTT.

This chain links TRBV11-2 with TRBJ2-7, with 7 nucleotides matching TRBD2. V lost 5 bases and J lost 3; bases outside the gene matches: 4. Germline V CDR1 and CDR2: SGHAT, FQNNGV. The CDR3 sequence is 13 residues long. The chain's CDR3 is CASSLRGDYEQYF. In DNA form, the CDR3 reads TGTGCCAGCAGCCTTCGGGGGGACTACGAGCAGTACTTC.

J is TRBJ2-1 and V is TRBV5-4; 7 positions match TRBD2. The CDR3 is 15 residues long. V lost 4 bases and J lost 7; bases outside the gene matches: 11. CDR1 is SGHNT, CDR2 YYREEE, per germline (reference sequence). The CDR3 nucleotides read TGTGCCAGCAGCCCGTTCGGGGGGAGTTGGAATGAGCAGTTCTTC. This sequence encodes CASSPFGGSWNEQFF.

The J gene is TRBJ1-2, the V gene TRBV19; tentatively, D is TRBD1 (6 bases). The CDR3 is made up of 14 amino acids. Germline CDR1 reads LNHDA; CDR2 reads SQIVND (reference sequence). V dropped 3 bases and J dropped 4 bases, with 12 bases sitting between them. CDR3 bases: TGTGCCAGTAGTATTCAGGGGTCTGTCTATGGCTACACCTTC. Translated: CASSIQGSVYGYTF.